This T cell receptor beta chain was sequenced during a study of Graves' ophthalmopathy and Graves' hyperthyroidism. This CDR3 is 11 amino acids long. Germline CDR1 MDHEN, CDR2 SYDVKM. Between the trimmed V and J ends, which lost 6 bases and 5 bases, there was a span of 7 bases. RNA served as the template for amplifying TCR beta CDR3 regions. First-round RT-PCR with HTBI primers preceded a second-round multiplex PCR. TCRdb re-analysed the multiplex PCR reads in MiXCR, keeping a single row per CDR3 protein. Among about 410,000 distinct CDR3 sequences listed, 15% to 20% were seen once. This clonotype was detected many times. A single base separates this from a much larger clone, so it may be a read error.

This chain links TRBV28 with TRBJ2-5; D call uncertain. The source of this sequence is a woman aged 18-35 years with Graves' ophthalmopathy. The source material was peripheral blood. The CDR3 spells CASSSTETQYF. CDR3 DNA sequence: TGTGCCAGCAGCTCGACGGAGACCCAGTACTTC.